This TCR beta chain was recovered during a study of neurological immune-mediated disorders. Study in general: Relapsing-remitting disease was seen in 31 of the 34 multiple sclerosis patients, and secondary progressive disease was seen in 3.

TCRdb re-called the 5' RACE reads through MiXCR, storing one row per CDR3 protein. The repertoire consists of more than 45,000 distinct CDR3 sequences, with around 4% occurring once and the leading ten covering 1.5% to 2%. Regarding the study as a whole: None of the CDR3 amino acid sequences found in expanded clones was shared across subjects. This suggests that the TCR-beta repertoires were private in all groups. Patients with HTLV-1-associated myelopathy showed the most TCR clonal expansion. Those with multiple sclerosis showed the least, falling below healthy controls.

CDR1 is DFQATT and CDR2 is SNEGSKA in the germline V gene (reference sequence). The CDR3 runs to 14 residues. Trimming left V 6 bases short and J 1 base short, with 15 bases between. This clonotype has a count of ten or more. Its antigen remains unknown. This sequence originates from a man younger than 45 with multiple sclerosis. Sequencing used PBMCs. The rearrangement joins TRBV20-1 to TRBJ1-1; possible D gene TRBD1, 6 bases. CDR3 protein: CSASRGLANTEAFF. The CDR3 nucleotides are TGCAGTGCCAGCAGGGGATTGGCGAACACTGAAGCTTTCTTT.